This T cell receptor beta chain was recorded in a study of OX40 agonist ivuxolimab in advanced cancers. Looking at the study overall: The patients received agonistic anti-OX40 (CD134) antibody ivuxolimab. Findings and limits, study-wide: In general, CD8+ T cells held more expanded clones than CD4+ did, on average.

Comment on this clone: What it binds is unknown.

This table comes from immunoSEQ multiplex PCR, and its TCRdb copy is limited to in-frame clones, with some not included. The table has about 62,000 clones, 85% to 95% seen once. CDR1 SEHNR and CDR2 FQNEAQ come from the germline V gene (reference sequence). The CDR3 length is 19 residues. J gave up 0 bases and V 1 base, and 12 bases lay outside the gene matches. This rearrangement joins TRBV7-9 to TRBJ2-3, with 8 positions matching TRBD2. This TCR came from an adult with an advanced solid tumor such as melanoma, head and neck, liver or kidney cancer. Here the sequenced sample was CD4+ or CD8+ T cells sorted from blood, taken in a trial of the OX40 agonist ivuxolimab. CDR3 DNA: TGTGCCAGCAGCTTAGGCCTGCAACCGGGACTAGTGAGCACAGATACGCAGTATTTT. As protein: CASSLGLQPGLVSTDTQYF.